The clone carrying this T cell receptor beta chain was seen many times. The antigen remains unidentified. The germline gives CDR1 SGHAT, CDR2 FQNNGV. This CDR3 region has 16 residues. With V trimmed by 5 bases and J by 4 bases, 12 bases remained unmatched. This sample was included in a study of T cells in Graves' hyperthyroidism and ophthalmopathy. Study-level information: Prior to any treatment, at the point of initial diagnosis, peripheral blood was collected.

The investigators amplified TCR beta CDR3 regions from RNA transcripts. The TCR CDR3 was amplified in a first-round RT-PCR using the HTBI primer set. TCRdb re-called the multiplex PCR reads through MiXCR, storing one row per CDR3 protein. Of 600,000 to 850,000 distinct CDR3 sequences listed, approximately 18% are singletons. Study findings and constraints: Within blood appeared most thyroid clonotypes that had expanded above 0.001.

Sequenced input: blood. This clonotype was obtained from a woman in her fifties or sixties with Graves' hyperthyroidism that later progressed to Graves' ophthalmopathy. The gene calls are TRBV11-2 and TRBJ2-3; TRBD2 aligns across 7 bases. The CDR3: CASSLAVRVFADTQYF. The CDR3 nucleotides are TGTGCCAGCAGCCTAGCGGTCAGGGTTTTCGCAGATACGCAGTATTTT.